The present TCR beta chain was sequenced within a study of shared clonotypes between healthy human individuals. The method was immunoSEQ multiplex PCR; TCRdb's version includes in-frame clones alone and lacks a portion of them. This repertoire shows more than 900,000 clones, about 84% found once; its top ten account for roughly 0.61%. Germline values: CDR1 LGHNT, CDR2 FRNRAP. This CDR3 spans 14 amino acids. The V and J ends lost 5 bases and 2 bases respectively, with 10 bases between them. The V gene is TRBV12-5, the J gene TRBJ1-3; no clear D gene. This receptor was obtained from a man aged 18 to 29 in good health. Some clones in this sample may be carry-over from other donors' samples. The sequenced sample consisted of memory CD4+ T cells from PBMCs. The subset was: CD45RA-negative fraction. For the CDR3, the DNA is TGTGCTAGTGGTGCCTCGGGCCCTGGAAACACCATATATTTT. It specifies CASGASGPGNTIYF.